The next 8 T cell receptor beta chains were all read from a single sample in a study of shared clonotypes between healthy human individuals. Generated by immunoSEQ multiplex PCR, the TCRdb table keeps only in-frame clones and is missing some. The table lists about 700,000 clones, about 91% of them singletons. Only CD45RO-negative cells positively selected for CCR7 counted as naive CD8 cells, so terminally differentiated effector memory CD45RA+ cells were excluded. Sequenced sample: naive CD8+ T cells sorted from blood. Receptors originate from a man aged 25 to 40 in good health.

The chain employs TRBV9 and TRBJ2-1; 8 nucleotides line up with TRBD2. Germline assignment: CDR1 SGDLS and CDR2 YYNGEE. Trimming at V came to 4 bases and at J to 5 bases, leaving 5 bases not matched to a gene. The CDR3 runs to 14 residues. CDR3: CASSRASGHNEQFF. CDR3 nucleotides: TGTGCCAGCAGCAGGGCTAGCGGGCACAATGAGCAGTTCTTC. Full variable domain (outside the CDR3, taken from reference TRBV9 and TRBJ2-1): DSGVTQTPKHLITATGQRVTLRCSPRSGDLSVYWYQQSLDQGLQFLIQYYNGEERAKGNILERFSAQQFPDLHSELNLSSLELGDSALYFCASSRASGHNEQFFGPGTRLTVL.

V and J are TRBV7-9 and TRBJ2-7; D may be TRBD1 or TRBD2 (6 bases each). The CDR3 is made up of 15 amino acids. In germline, CDR1 is SEHNR, CDR2 FQNEAQ (reference sequence). V was trimmed by 1 base and J by 1 base, leaving 11 bases between them. The CDR3 is CASSLGRGTSYEQYF. The CDR3, as DNA: TGTGCCAGCAGCTTAGGGAGGGGGACTTCCTACGAGCAGTACTTC.

The table lists this clone with a count of one. V is TRBV5-1 and J is TRBJ2-7; weak D call: TRBD1 (6 bases). CDR3 size: 16 residues. Per germline, CDR1 SGHRS and CDR2 YFSETQ. With 4 bases removed from V and 2 bases from J, the gap between germline ends came to 19 bases. CDR3 sequence reads: CASSPGLRTETYEQYF. The CDR3 bases are TGCGCCAGCAGCCCGGGGCTAAGGACAGAAACCTACGAGCAGTACTTC.

The chain employs TRBV5-1 and TRBJ2-2; a possible D gene is TRBD2 (5 bases). Germline V gene lookup returns CDR1 SGHRS and CDR2 YFSETQ. The CDR3 contains 12 residues. Trimming took off 4 bases at V and 7 bases at J, with 8 bases between the two ends. The DNA of the CDR3 is TGCGCCAGCAGCCCACTAGGCGGGGAGCTGTTTTTT. Translation gives CASSPLGGELFF.

The chain couples TRBV21-1 to TRBJ2-5; the table's D call TRBD1 went unverified against the DNA. TRBV21-1 has pseudogene status. This CDR3 is 14 amino acids long. CDR3 loop: CASTNSTAQETQYF. DNA of the CDR3: TGTGCCAGCACCAACTCAACAGCCCAAGAGACCCAGTACTTC.

CDR3 sequence reads: CAWSTGTGTNEQFF. CDR3 DNA sequence: TGTGCCTGGAGTACCGGGACAGGGACCAATGAGCAGTTCTTC. The rearrangement uses TRBV30 and TRBJ2-1, with 9 bases lining up with TRBD1. V shed 2 bases and J 6 bases; nucleotides not matched to a gene: 5. The germline gives CDR1 GTSNPN, CDR2 SVGIG (reference sequence). The CDR3 is 14 amino acids.

The chain has TRBV11-2 and TRBJ2-1; D might be TRBD1 or TRBD2, each matching 6 bases. V lost 5 bases to trimming and J lost 5 bases, with 16 bases between them. This CDR3 is 15 amino acids long. CDR1 is SGHAT and CDR2 is FQNNGV in the germline V gene. The CDR3 coding sequence is TGTGCCAGCAGCAACAGAGGGGGACTCCACAATGAGCAGTTCTTC. Translating it yields CASSNRGGLHNEQFF.

The J gene is TRBJ2-5, the V gene TRBV4-3; D is unclear. CDR1 is LGHNA and CDR2 is YSLEER in the germline V gene. V lost 3 bases and J lost 5, with 16 bases in between. This CDR3 is 15 amino acids long. CDR3: CASSQVLGPRETQYF. Here the CDR3 DNA reads TGCGCCAGCAGCCAGGTTTTAGGGCCCCGGGAGACCCAGTACTTC.